This is a list of T cell receptor beta chains from one sample in a study of T cell responses to AZD1222 COVID-19 vaccine. Produced via immunoSEQ multiplex PCR; TCRdb's table is partial and in-frame only. Of more than 95,000 clones in the sample, 90% are singletons; the top ten hold about 4%. The source was peripheral blood, collected on day 0 of MenACWY control vaccination. These receptors were taken from an adult in good health. Each CDR3 is given with its conserved first and last residue. Each record gives: CDR3 protein, CDR3 DNA, V gene, clone size, J gene, D gene. The D gene is left open where the match is weak. Clone sizes are given selectively: once, few, many, or a class where the clone is expanded.

CDR3 protein: CASSMKATRSSDRLSYEQYF
CDR3 DNA: TGTGCCAGTAGTATGAAAGCTACACGGTCTAGCGATCGCCTCTCCTACGAGCAGTACTTC
V gene: TRBV19
clone size: once
J gene: TRBJ2-7
D gene: -

CDR3 protein: CASSLRERGATQYF
CDR3 DNA: TGTGCCAGCAGCTTGCGTGAGCGCGGAGCTACGCAGTATTTT
V gene: TRBV5-4
clone size: -
J gene: TRBJ2-3
D gene: -

CDR3 protein: CAWSGTYAKLFF
CDR3 DNA: TGTGCCTGGAGTGGCACCTATGCTAAACTGTTTTTT
V gene: TRBV30
clone size: -
J gene: TRBJ1-4
D gene: -

CDR3 protein: CASSYDGGKYNEQFF
CDR3 DNA: TGTGCCAGCAGTTACGATGGCGGGAAATACAATGAGCAGTTCTTC
V gene: TRBV6-5
clone size: -
J gene: TRBJ2-1
D gene: -

CDR3 protein: CAISSGTDNSPLHF
CDR3 DNA: TGTGCCATCAGTTCCGGGACAGATAATTCACCCCTCCACTTT
V gene: TRBV10-3
clone size: -
J gene: TRBJ1-6
D gene: TRBD1

CDR3 protein: CASTPQGNQPQHF
CDR3 DNA: TGTGCCAGTACCCCACAGGGGAATCAGCCCCAGCATTTT
V gene: TRBV19
clone size: -
J gene: TRBJ1-5
D gene: TRBD1

CDR3 protein: CSVGAGTGTYEQYF
CDR3 DNA: TGCAGCGTTGGAGCCGGGACAGGGACCTACGAGCAGTACTTC
V gene: TRBV29-1
clone size: -
J gene: TRBJ2-7
D gene: TRBD1

CDR3 protein: CATSKMDSLPEKLFF
CDR3 DNA: TGTGCCACCAGCAAAATGGACAGCCTTCCAGAAAAACTGTTTTTT
V gene: TRBV15
clone size: -
J gene: TRBJ1-4
D gene: -

CDR3 protein: CASSPGQGGQETQYF
CDR3 DNA: TGTGCCAGCTCACCGGGACAGGGGGGACAAGAGACCCAGTACTTC
V gene: TRBV18
clone size: few
J gene: TRBJ2-5
D gene: TRBD1

CDR3 protein: CASSLPGIPEAFF
CDR3 DNA: TGTGCCAGCAGCTTGCCAGGGATCCCTGAAGCTTTCTTT
V gene: TRBV7-9
clone size: -
J gene: TRBJ1-1
D gene: -

CDR3 protein: CASSLGDRGRLDTQYF
CDR3 DNA: TGTGCCAGCAGCTTAGGGGACAGGGGGCGACTAGATACGCAGTATTTT
V gene: TRBV7-8
clone size: -
J gene: TRBJ2-3
D gene: TRBD1

CDR3 protein: CASSLLTGFRPTNSPLHF
CDR3 DNA: TGTGCCAGCAGCTTACTAACAGGGTTTAGACCTACTAATTCACCCCTCCACTTT
V gene: TRBV11-2
clone size: -
J gene: TRBJ1-6
D gene: -

CDR3 protein: CASSPLERAPYEQYF
CDR3 DNA: TGTGCCAGCAGCCCTTTGGAGCGAGCCCCCTACGAGCAGTACTTC
V gene: TRBV14
clone size: -
J gene: TRBJ2-7
D gene: -

CDR3 protein: CASSPPTGDGGKLFF
CDR3 DNA: TGTGCCAGCAGCCCACCAACAGGGGACGGCGGAAAACTGTTTTTT
V gene: TRBV7-9
clone size: -
J gene: TRBJ1-4
D gene: TRBD1

CDR3 protein: CSFSPSGSVETQYF
CDR3 DNA: TGCAGCTTTTCACCTTCTGGCTCGGTGGAGACCCAGTACTTC
V gene: TRBV29-1
clone size: -
J gene: TRBJ2-5
D gene: -

CDR3 protein: CAAGTSEYNEQFF
CDR3 DNA: TGTGCCGCCGGGACTAGCGAATACAATGAGCAGTTCTTC
V gene: TRBV6-5
clone size: few
J gene: TRBJ2-1
D gene: TRBD2

CDR3 protein: CASSYSSGANVLTF
CDR3 DNA: TGTGCCAGCAGTTACAGCTCTGGGGCCAACGTCCTGACTTTC
V gene: TRBV6-2/TRBV6-3
clone size: few
J gene: TRBJ2-6
D gene: -

CDR3 protein: CAIGLEGLAGNTIYF
CDR3 DNA: TGTGCCATCGGGTTGGAGGGGTTGGCTGGAAACACCATATATTTT
V gene: TRBV10-3
clone size: once
J gene: TRBJ1-3
D gene: -

CDR3 protein: CASSNQGFHQNIQYF
CDR3 DNA: TGTGCCAGCAGTAATCAGGGGTTTCACCAAAACATTCAGTACTTC
V gene: TRBV6-5
clone size: -
J gene: TRBJ2-4
D gene: -

CDR3 protein: CASSLLGLGGSRVVNEQFF
CDR3 DNA: TGTGCCAGCAGCCTGCTGGGGTTGGGAGGGAGTAGGGTAGTCAATGAGCAGTTCTTC
V gene: TRBV7-3
clone size: once
J gene: TRBJ2-1
D gene: TRBD2

CDR3 protein: CASSLTRENIQYF
CDR3 DNA: TGTGCCAGCAGCCTGACTAGGGAAAACATTCAGTACTTC
V gene: TRBV11-2
clone size: -
J gene: TRBJ2-4
D gene: -

CDR3 protein: CASSQPGGYNEKLFF
CDR3 DNA: TGTGCCAGCAGCCAGCCCGGGGGATATAATGAAAAACTGTTTTTT
V gene: TRBV3-1/TRBV3-2
clone size: -
J gene: TRBJ1-4
D gene: -

CDR3 protein: CAWNGPSPTYGYTF
CDR3 DNA: TGTGCCTGGAATGGACCCAGCCCGACTTATGGCTACACCTTC
V gene: TRBV30
clone size: -
J gene: TRBJ1-2
D gene: -